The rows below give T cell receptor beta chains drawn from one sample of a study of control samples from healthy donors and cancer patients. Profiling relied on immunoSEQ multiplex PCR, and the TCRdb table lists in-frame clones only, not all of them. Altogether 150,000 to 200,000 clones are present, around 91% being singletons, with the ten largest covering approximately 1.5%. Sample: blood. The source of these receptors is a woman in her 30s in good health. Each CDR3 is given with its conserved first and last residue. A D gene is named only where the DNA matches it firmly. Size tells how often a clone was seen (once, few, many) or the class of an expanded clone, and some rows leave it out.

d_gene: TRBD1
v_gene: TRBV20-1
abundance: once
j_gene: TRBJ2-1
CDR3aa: CSASGQGAYNEQFF
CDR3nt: TGCAGTGCTAGTGGACAGGGGGCCTACAATGAGCAGTTCTTC

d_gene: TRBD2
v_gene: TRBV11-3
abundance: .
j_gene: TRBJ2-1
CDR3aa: CASSGPTSGGDEQFF
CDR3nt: TGTGCCAGCAGCGGCCCGACTAGCGGGGGAGATGAGCAGTTCTTC

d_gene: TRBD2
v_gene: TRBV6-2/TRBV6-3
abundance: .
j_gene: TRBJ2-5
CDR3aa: CASSYSSGGSGVAQYF
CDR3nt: TGTGCCAGCAGTTACTCGTCCGGGGGTAGCGGGGTGGCCCAGTACTTC

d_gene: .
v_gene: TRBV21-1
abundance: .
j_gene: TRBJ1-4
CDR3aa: CASTRTGVWGNEKLFF
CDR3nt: TGTGCCAGCACCCGGACAGGGGTATGGGGTAATGAAAAACTGTTTTTT

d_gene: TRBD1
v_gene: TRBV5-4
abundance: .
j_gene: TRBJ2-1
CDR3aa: CASSSGTGSGEQFF
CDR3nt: TGTGCCAGCAGCTCCGGGACAGGGTCTGGCGAGCAGTTCTTC

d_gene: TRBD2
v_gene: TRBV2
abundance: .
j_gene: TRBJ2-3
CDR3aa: CASGAGGPTDTQYF
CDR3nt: TGTGCCAGCGGGGCGGGGGGCCCCACAGATACGCAGTATTTT

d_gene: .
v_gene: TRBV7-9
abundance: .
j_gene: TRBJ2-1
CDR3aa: CASSLGGRDYNEQFF
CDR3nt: TGTGCCAGCAGCTTAGGGGGGCGCGACTACAATGAGCAGTTCTTC

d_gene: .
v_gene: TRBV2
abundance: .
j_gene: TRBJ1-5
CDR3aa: CASSVGNQPQHF
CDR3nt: TGTGCCAGCAGTGTTGGGAATCAGCCCCAGCATTTT

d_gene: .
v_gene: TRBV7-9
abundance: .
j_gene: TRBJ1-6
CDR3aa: CASRGRGDSPLHF
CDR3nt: TGTGCCAGCAGGGGAAGGGGGGACTCACCCCTCCACTTT

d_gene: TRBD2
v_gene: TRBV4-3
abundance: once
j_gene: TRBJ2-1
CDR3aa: CASSQDAGGPINEQFF
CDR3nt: TGCGCCAGCAGCCAAGATGCGGGAGGGCCTATTAATGAGCAGTTCTTC

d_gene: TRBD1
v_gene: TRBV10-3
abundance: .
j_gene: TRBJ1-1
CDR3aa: CAISERQGLSFF
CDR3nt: TGTGCCATCAGTGAGCGACAGGGACTATCTTTCTTT

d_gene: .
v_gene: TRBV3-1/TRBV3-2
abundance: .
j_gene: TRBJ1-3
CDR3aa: CASSQDRSSGNTIYF
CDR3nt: TGTGCCAGCAGCCAAGACAGGAGCTCTGGAAACACCATATATTTT

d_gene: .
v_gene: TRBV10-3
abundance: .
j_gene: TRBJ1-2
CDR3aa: CAISDGRRANYGYTF
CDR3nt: TGTGCCATCAGTGATGGGCGCAGAGCTAACTATGGCTACACCTTC

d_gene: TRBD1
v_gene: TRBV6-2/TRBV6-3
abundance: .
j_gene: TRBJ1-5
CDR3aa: CASSTRDSRLLNQPQHF
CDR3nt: TGTGCCAGCAGTACGCGGGACAGTCGACTCCTCAATCAGCCCCAGCATTTT

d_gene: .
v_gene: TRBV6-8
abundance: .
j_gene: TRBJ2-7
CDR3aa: CASRTGTGYYEQYF
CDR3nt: TGTGCCAGCAGGACCGGGACTGGATACTACGAGCAGTACTTC

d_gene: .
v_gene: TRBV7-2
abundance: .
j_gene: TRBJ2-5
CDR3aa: CASSAGQWVETQYF
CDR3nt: TGTGCCAGCAGCGCGGGACAGTGGGTCGAGACCCAGTACTTC

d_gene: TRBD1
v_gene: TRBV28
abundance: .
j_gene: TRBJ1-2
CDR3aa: CASSLRTGVNYGYTF
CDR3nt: TGTGCCAGCAGTTTGCGGACAGGAGTGAACTATGGCTACACCTTC

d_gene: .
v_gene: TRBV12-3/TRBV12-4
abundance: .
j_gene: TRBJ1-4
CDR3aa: CASRGSSNEKLFF
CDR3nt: TGTGCCAGCAGGGGGTCTTCTAATGAAAAACTGTTTTTT

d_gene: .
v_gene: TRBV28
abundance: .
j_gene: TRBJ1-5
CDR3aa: CASSLGGYSNQPQHF
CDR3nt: TGTGCCAGCAGTTTGGGGGGGTATAGCAATCAGCCCCAGCATTTT

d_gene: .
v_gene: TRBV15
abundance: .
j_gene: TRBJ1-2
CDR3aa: CATSRGTDGYTF
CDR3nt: TGTGCCACCAGCAGAGGAACAGATGGCTACACCTTC

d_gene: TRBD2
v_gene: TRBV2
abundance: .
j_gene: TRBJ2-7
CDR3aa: CASRRLAGAEQYF
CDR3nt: TGTGCCAGCAGAAGATTAGCGGGGGCCGAGCAGTACTTC

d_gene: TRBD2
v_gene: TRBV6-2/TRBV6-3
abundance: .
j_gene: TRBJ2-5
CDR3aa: CASSYEREGETQYF
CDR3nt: TGTGCCAGCAGTTACGAACGGGAGGGGGAGACCCAGTACTTC

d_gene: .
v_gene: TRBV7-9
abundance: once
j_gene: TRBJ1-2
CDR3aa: CASSLVGYGYTF
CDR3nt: TGTGCCAGCAGCTTAGTAGGCTATGGCTACACCTTC

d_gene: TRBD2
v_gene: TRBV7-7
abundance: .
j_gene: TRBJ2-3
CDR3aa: CASSLSSGGDTQYF
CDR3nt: TGTGCCAGCAGCTTATCTAGCGGGGGTGATACGCAGTATTTT

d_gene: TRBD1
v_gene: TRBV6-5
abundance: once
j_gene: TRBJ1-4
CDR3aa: CASSYGQGIGEKLFF
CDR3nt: TGTGCCAGCAGTTACGGACAGGGAATAGGAGAAAAACTGTTTTTT

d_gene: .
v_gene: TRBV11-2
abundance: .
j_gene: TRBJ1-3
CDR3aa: CASSPQGGVGNTIYF
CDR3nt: TGTGCCAGCAGTCCCCAGGGCGGGGTAGGAAACACCATATATTTT

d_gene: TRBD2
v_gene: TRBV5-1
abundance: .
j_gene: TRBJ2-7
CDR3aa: CASSLAGGAEQYF
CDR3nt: TGCGCCAGCAGCTTAGCGGGGGGGGCCGAGCAGTACTTC

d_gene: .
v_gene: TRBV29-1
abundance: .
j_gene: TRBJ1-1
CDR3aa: CSVEEENTEAFF
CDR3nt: TGCAGCGTTGAAGAAGAGAACACTGAAGCTTTCTTT

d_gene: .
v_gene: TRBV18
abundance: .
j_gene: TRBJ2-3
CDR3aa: CASSGLSTDTQYF
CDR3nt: TGTGCCAGCTCCGGACTGAGCACAGATACGCAGTATTTT

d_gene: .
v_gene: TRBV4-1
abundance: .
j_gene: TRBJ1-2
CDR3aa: CASSQEQGLNYGYTF
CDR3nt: TGCGCCAGCAGCCAAGAGCAAGGCCTTAACTATGGCTACACCTTC

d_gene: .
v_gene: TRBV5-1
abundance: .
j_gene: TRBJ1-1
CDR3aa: CASSFQGNTEAFF
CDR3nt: TGCGCCAGCAGCTTTCAAGGGAACACTGAAGCTTTCTTT

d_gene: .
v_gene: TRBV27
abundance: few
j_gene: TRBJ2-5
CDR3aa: CASSTQGHGTQYF
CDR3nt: TGTGCCAGCAGTACCCAGGGCCACGGGACCCAGTACTTC

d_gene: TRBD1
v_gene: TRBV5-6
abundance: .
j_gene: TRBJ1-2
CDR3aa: CASSLTGGYYTF
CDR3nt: TGTGCCAGCAGCTTGACAGGGGGCTATTACACCTTC

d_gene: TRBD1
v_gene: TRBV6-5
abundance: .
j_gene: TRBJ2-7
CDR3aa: CASRGQPSYEQYF
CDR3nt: TGTGCCAGCAGGGGACAGCCCTCCTACGAGCAGTACTTC

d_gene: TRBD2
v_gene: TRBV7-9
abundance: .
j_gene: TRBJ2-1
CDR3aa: CASSPNTGTSGRNEQFF
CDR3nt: TGTGCCAGCAGCCCCAATACCGGGACTAGCGGGAGAAATGAGCAGTTCTTC

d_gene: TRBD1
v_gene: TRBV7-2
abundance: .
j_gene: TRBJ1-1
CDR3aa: CASSSTGGRTEAFF
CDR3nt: TGTGCCAGCAGCTCCACAGGGGGGCGGACTGAAGCTTTCTTT

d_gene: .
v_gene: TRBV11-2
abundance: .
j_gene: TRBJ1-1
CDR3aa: CASSLDRVQGLNTEAFF
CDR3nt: TGTGCCAGCAGCTTAGATCGGGTACAGGGCCTGAACACTGAAGCTTTCTTT

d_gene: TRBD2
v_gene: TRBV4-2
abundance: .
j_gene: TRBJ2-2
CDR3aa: CASSPVAGGAGELFF
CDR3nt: TGTGCCAGCAGCCCCGTAGCGGGGGGAGCCGGGGAGCTGTTTTTT

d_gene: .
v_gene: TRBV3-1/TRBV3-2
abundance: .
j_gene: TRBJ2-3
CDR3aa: CASSQVADTQYF
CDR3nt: TGTGCCAGCAGCCAAGTAGCCGATACGCAGTATTTT

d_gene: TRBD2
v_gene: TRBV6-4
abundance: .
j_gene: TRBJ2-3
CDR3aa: CASSPGLAGGPDTQYF
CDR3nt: TGTGCCAGCAGTCCGGGACTAGCGGGAGGGCCAGATACGCAGTATTTT

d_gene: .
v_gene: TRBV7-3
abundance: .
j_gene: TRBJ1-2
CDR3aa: CASSLDLRDRNYGYTF
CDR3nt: TGTGCCAGCAGCTTAGATCTTAGGGATCGCAACTATGGCTACACCTTC

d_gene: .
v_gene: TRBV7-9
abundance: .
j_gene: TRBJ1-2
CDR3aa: CASSQERAGYTF
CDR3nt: TGTGCCAGCAGCCAAGAGAGGGCCGGCTACACCTTC

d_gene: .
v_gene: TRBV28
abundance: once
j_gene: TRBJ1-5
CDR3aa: CASSLAGGGQPQHF
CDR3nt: TGTGCCAGCAGTTTAGCGGGGGGAGGGCAGCCCCAGCATTTT

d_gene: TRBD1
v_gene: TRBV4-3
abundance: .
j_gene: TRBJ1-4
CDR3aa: CASSQDRDRWYEKLFF
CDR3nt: TGCGCCAGCAGCCAAGATCGGGACAGGTGGTATGAAAAACTGTTTTTT

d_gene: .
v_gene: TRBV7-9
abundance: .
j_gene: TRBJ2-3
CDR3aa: CASSLATADTQYF
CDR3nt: TGTGCCAGCAGCTTAGCGACCGCAGATACGCAGTATTTT

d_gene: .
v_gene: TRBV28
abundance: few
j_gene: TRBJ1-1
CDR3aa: CASSFPVNTEAFF
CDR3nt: TGTGCCAGCAGTTTTCCAGTCAACACTGAAGCTTTCTTT

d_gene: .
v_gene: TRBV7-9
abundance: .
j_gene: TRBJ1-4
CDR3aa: CASSLGSGTTNEKLFF
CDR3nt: TGTGCCAGCAGCTTGGGTTCCGGGACAACGAATGAAAAACTGTTTTTT

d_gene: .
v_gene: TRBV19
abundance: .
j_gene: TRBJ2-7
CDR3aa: CASSIAGRPYEQYF
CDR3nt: TGTGCCAGTAGTATAGCGGGGCGCCCCTACGAGCAGTACTTC

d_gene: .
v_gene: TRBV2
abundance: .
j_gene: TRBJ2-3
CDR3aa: CASSEGGADTQYF
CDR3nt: TGTGCCAGCAGTGAAGGGGGCGCAGATACGCAGTATTTT

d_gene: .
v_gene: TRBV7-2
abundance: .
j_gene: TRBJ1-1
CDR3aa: CASMRWGQLNTEAFF
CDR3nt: TGTGCCAGCATGAGGTGGGGGCAGCTGAACACTGAAGCTTTCTTT

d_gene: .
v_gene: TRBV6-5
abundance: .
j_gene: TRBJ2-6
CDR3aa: CASSRVEGANVLTF
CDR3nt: TGTGCCAGCAGCCGAGTAGAAGGGGCCAACGTCCTGACTTTC

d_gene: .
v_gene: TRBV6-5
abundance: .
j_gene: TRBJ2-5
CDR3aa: CASSYSTAKETQYF
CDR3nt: TGTGCCAGCAGTTACTCGACGGCTAAAGAGACCCAGTACTTC